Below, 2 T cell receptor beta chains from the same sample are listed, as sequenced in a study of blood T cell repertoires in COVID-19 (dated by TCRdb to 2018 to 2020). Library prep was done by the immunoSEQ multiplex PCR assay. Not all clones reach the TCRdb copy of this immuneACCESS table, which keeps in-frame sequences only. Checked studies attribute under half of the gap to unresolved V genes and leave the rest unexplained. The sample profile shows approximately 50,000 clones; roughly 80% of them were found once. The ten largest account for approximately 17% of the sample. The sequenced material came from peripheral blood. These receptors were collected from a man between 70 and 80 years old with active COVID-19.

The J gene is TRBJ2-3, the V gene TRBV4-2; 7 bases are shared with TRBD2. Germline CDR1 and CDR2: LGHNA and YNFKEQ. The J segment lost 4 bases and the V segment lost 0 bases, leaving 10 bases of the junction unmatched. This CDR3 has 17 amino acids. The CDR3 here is CASSQDLNGRRADTQYF. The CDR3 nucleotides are TGTGCCAGCAGCCAAGATTTAAACGGGAGGCGGGCAGATACGCAGTATTTT.

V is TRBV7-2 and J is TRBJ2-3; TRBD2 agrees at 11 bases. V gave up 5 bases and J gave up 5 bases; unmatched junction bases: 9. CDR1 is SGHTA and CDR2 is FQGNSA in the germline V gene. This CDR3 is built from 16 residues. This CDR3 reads CASSGTSGSGRDTQYF. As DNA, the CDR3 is TGTGCCAGCAGCGGTACTAGCGGGAGCGGGAGAGATACGCAGTATTTT.